These 8 T cell receptor beta chains came from one sample sequenced in a study of radiotherapy plus CTLA-4 blockade in lung cancer. Only in-frame clones appear in the TCRdb table, and some are missing; sequencing was by immunoSEQ multiplex PCR. Of around 120,000 clones listed, 75% to 80% are singletons. This specimen consisted of peripheral blood, obtained from a patient treated with radiotherapy plus ipilimumab. The receptor set was obtained from a human donor with non-small cell lung cancer who had a partial response to radiotherapy plus ipilimumab.

In its sample, this clone was seen once. The J gene is TRBJ2-3, the V gene TRBV4-3; D may be TRBD2 (6 bases). Between the trimmed V and J ends, which lost 1 base and 6 bases, there was a span of 11 bases. Germline V gives CDR1 LGHNA, CDR2 YSLEER. The CDR3 runs to 14 residues. This CDR3 reads CASSQVGSPDTQYF. CDR3 nucleotides: TGCGCCAGCAGCCAAGTCGGGAGTCCCGATACGCAGTATTTT.

The gene calls are TRBV4-1 and TRBJ2-5; 10 nucleotides match TRBD2. The CDR3 length is 15 residues. V trimming: 2 bases; J trimming: 5 bases; junction bases outside the gene matches: 5. The germline gives CDR1 MGHRA, CDR2 YSYEKL. Written as DNA, the CDR3 is TGCGCCAGCAGCCAATATCGAGCGGGAGGGGAGACCCAGTACTTC. It is translated as CASSQYRAGGETQYF.

This clone came up once. The chain employs TRBV19 and TRBJ2-5; D gene ambiguous. The CDR3 covers 16 residues. Germline assignment: CDR1 LNHDA and CDR2 SQIVND (reference sequence). V was pared by 5 bases and J by 4 bases, with 20 bases between. CDR3 sequence: CASSPGRVGWVETQYF. CDR3 in DNA: TGTGCCAGTAGTCCAGGTCGCGTGGGCTGGGTAGAGACCCAGTACTTC. The variable domain in full, with the rest retrieved from reference TRBV19 and TRBJ2-5, is DGGITQSPKYLFRKEGQNVTLSCEQNLNHDAMYWYRQDPGQGLRLIYYSQIVNDFQKGDIAEGYSVSREKKESFPLTVTSAQKNPTAFYLCASSPGRVGWVETQYFGPGTRLLVL.

This rearrangement joins TRBV6-5 to TRBJ2-1; TRBD2 matches 11 bases. With 7 bases clipped from V and 7 bases from J, the junction kept 9 bases outside the gene matches. Germline-derived CDR1 and CDR2 are MNHEY and SVGAGI. The CDR3 spans 15 residues. The chain's CDR3 is CASTLAGGPRNEQFF. The CDR3, as DNA: TGTGCCAGCACCTTAGCGGGAGGGCCAAGGAATGAGCAGTTCTTC.

The gene calls are TRBV11-2 and TRBJ2-5, with D perhaps matching TRBD1 (6 bases). The germline V gene has CDR1 SGHAT and CDR2 FQNNGV. The CDR3 contains 15 residues. Trimming removed 4 bases at V and 3 bases at J, with 15 bases between. The CDR3 spells CASSYPQRGKETQYF. The CDR3 nucleotides read TGTGCCAGCAGCTACCCCCAGAGGGGGAAAGAGACCCAGTACTTC.

This clone was seen once. The CDR3 region is CASSGTSPNYGYTF. CDR3 in DNA: TGTGCCAGCAGCGGGACATCCCCTAACTATGGCTACACCTTC. The chain uses TRBV28 and TRBJ1-2; the D gene is possibly TRBD1 (6 bases). Germline V lookup: CDR1 MDHEN, CDR2 SYDVKM. CDR3 length: 14 amino acids. The V and J ends lost 6 bases and 0 bases respectively, with 11 bases between them.

The chain carries TRBV11-2 and TRBJ1-4, with D perhaps matching TRBD1 (5 bases). This CDR3 has 17 amino acids. V gave up 5 bases and J gave up 4 bases, with 20 bases separating them. The V gene's germline CDR1 is SGHAT and CDR2 FQNNGV. The CDR3 DNA reads TGTGCCAGCAGCCACCGGGGGGGAGGGGTTGGTAATGAAAAACTGTTTTTT. Translating it yields CASSHRGGGVGNEKLFF.

CDR3 sequence: CASRHSGQETQYF. The CDR3, as DNA: TGCGCCAGCAGACATAGCGGCCAAGAGACCCAGTACTTC. The chain recombines TRBV5-1 with TRBJ2-5; the D gene is possibly TRBD2 (6 bases). Germline lookup yields CDR1 SGHRS and CDR2 YFSETQ. The V and J ends lost 5 bases and 1 base respectively, with 9 bases between them. The CDR3 is 13 residues long.